These 13 T cell receptor beta chains were sequenced from one sample in a study of OX40 agonist ivuxolimab in advanced cancers. The repertoire was sequenced with immunoSEQ multiplex PCR; TCRdb's copy has only in-frame clones and lacks some. The sample lists over 45,000 clones; 85% to 95% were seen once. The sample here was CD4+ or CD8+ T cells sorted from blood, taken in a trial of the OX40 agonist ivuxolimab. Receptors were obtained from an adult with an advanced solid tumor such as melanoma, head and neck, liver or kidney cancer.

This chain joins TRBV6-6 and TRBJ2-6; the D is unclear. V was trimmed by 4 bases and J by 0 bases, leaving 4 bases between them. Germline-derived CDR1 and CDR2 are MNHNY and SVGAGI (reference sequence). This CDR3 is 14 amino acids long. CDR3 in DNA: TGTGCCAGCAGTTGGGACTCTGGGGCCAACGTCCTGACTTTC. It codes for CASSWDSGANVLTF.

This clone was detected only once. The chain is built from TRBV27 and TRBJ2-4, with D possibly being TRBD2 (6 bases). There are 14 residues in the CDR3. Germline lookup yields CDR1 MNHEY and CDR2 SMNVEV (reference sequence). Trimming took off 3 bases at V and 0 bases at J, with 6 bases between the two ends. In DNA, the CDR3 is TGTGCCAGCAGTTTCGGGAGAGCCAAAAACATTCAGTACTTC. Residues: CASSFGRAKNIQYF.

The V and J genes are TRBV5-8 and TRBJ2-3; 7 nucleotides line up with TRBD1. Germline values: CDR1 SGHTS, CDR2 YDEGEE. CDR3 length equals 15 residues. J was trimmed by 4 bases and V by 2 bases; bases with no gene match: 7. The CDR3 nucleotides read TGTGCCAGCAGCTTCTTTGACAGGGAAGCAGATACGCAGTATTTT. Encoded protein: CASSFFDREADTQYF.

V and J are TRBV5-5 and TRBJ1-1, with a weak D call TRBD1 (5 bases). Trimming cost V 1 base and J 1 base, with 8 bases left between them. CDR1 SGHKS and CDR2 YYEKEE come from the germline V gene (reference sequence). The CDR3 contains 14 residues. CDR3 residues: CASSLQGPNTEAFF. Written as DNA, the CDR3 is TGTGCCAGCAGCTTGCAGGGTCCGAACACTGAAGCTTTCTTT.

This rearrangement joins TRBV6-5 to TRBJ1-1; TRBD1 might be the D (6 bases). Trimming removed 5 bases from V and 6 bases from J, with 19 bases in between. Germline CDR1 reads MNHEY; CDR2 reads SVGAGI. The CDR3 extends over 15 amino acids. The CDR3: CASSALQGGGAEAFF. CDR3 bases: TGTGCCAGCAGTGCCCTACAGGGAGGGGGGGCTGAAGCTTTCTTT.

The rearrangement uses TRBV29-1 and TRBJ2-2, with D possibly TRBD1 on 6 matching bases. The germline CDR1 and CDR2 sequences are SQVTM and ANQGSEA. V dropped 3 bases and J dropped 2 bases, with 13 bases sitting between them. This CDR3 contains 15 residues. The CDR3 sequence: CSVEGDRINTGELFF. For the CDR3, the DNA is TGCAGCGTTGAGGGAGACAGGATTAACACCGGGGAGCTGTTTTTT.

The chain employs TRBV7-3 and TRBJ1-1; D not certain. Germline CDR1 is SGHTA and CDR2 is FQGTGA. The CDR3 has 17 residues. V lost 8 bases to trimming and J lost 0 bases, with 22 bases between them. The CDR3 reads CASVPSVEQLMNTEAFF. The CDR3 DNA follows: TGTGCCAGCGTGCCGAGTGTAGAACAACTGATGAACACTGAAGCTTTCTTT. The full variable domain, in which reference TRBV7-3 and TRBJ1-1 provide the parts outside the CDR3, is GAGVSQTPSNKVTEKGKYVELRCDPISGHTALYWYRQSLGQGPEFLIYFQGTGAADDSGLPNDRFFAVRPEGSVSTLKIQRTERGDSAVYLCASVPSVEQLMNTEAFFGQGTRLTVV.

This sequence joins TRBV11-2 and TRBJ2-7, with 7 nucleotides matching TRBD2. This CDR3 has 17 residues. Unmatched junction bases numbered 12, after V lost 2 bases and J lost 2 bases. Per the germline V gene, CDR1 is SGHAT and CDR2 is FQNNGV. The CDR3 loop is CASSLIPAGPPPYEQYF. CDR3 DNA: TGTGCCAGCAGCTTAATTCCAGCGGGACCTCCCCCCTACGAGCAGTACTTC.

The chain employs TRBV10-3 and TRBJ2-3; 8 bases agree with TRBD1. Germline assignment: CDR1 ENHRY and CDR2 SYGVKD. The CDR3 totals 17 residues. The V gene end was trimmed by 0 bases and the J gene end by 0 bases; junction bases not matched to a gene: 5. The CDR3, as DNA: TGTGCCATCAGTGAGTCTAAAGGGACAGGTAGCACAGATACGCAGTATTTT. Encoded protein: CAISESKGTGSTDTQYF.

The rearrangement links TRBV6-6 to TRBJ2-5; D gene uncertain. Trimming removed 2 bases at V and 0 bases at J, with 4 bases between. This CDR3 is 13 amino acids long. Germline assignment: CDR1 MNHNY and CDR2 SVGAGI (reference sequence). Here the CDR3 reads CASSYGNQETQYF. CDR3 in DNA: TGTGCCAGCAGTTACGGGAACCAAGAGACCCAGTACTTC.

The gene calls are TRBV7-2 and TRBJ1-2, with D hard to call. Germline V gene sequence: CDR1 SGHTA, CDR2 FQGNSA. This CDR3 is built from 13 residues. The V end was cut by 4 bases, the J end by 4 bases, with 10 bases between. The DNA for the CDR3 is TGTGCCAGCAGCTATGATTACAGCTATGGCTACACCTTC. Translated, it gives CASSYDYSYGYTF.

The V gene is TRBV7-2, the J gene TRBJ2-1; D may be TRBD2 (5 bases). Trimming shortened V by 5 bases and J by 5 bases, and 16 bases separated the two germline ends. Germline V CDR1 and CDR2: SGHTA, FQGNSA. This CDR3 is 15 amino acids long. CDR3 nucleotide sequence: TGTGCCAGCAGCCGCGGGCTACTCGGAAACAATGAGCAGTTCTTC. Translated: CASSRGLLGNNEQFF.

The chain joins TRBV19 to TRBJ2-3; 10 bases are a match to TRBD2. V lost 2 bases to trimming and J lost 1 base; unmatched junction nucleotides: 0. Germline V gene data show CDR1 as LNHDA and CDR2 as SQIVND (reference sequence). The CDR3 sequence is 15 residues long. CDR3: CASSILAGGTDTQYF. CDR3 in DNA: TGTGCCAGTAGTATACTAGCGGGGGGCACAGATACGCAGTATTTT.